The following is a T cell receptor beta chain sequence with its context. The sample originates from a study of blood T cell repertoires in COVID-19. Study overall: The United States, Italy and Spain were the sources of the acute and convalescent COVID-19 samples. The cDNA or gDNA used as material had been derived from T cells, B-cell-depleted T cells, or PBMCs.

Original data processing: The assay estimated nucleated cells by amplifying reference gene primers. Here immunoSEQ multiplex PCR was the method, and the copy in TCRdb shows in-frame clones only, minus some. V, J and clone size reflect that table, while D and trimming were determined from the DNA. The table has about 210,000 clones, roughly nine tenths seen once. From germline, CDR1 is MNHEY and CDR2 SVGAGI. This CDR3 has 14 amino acids. V lost 6 bases to trimming and J lost 3 bases; unmatched junction nucleotides: 7. V usage is TRBV6-5 and J usage is TRBJ2-7; 8 positions agree with TRBD1. This receptor was obtained from a man in his 70s with acute or convalescent COVID-19. Sequencing input: peripheral blood. CDR3 sequence: CASRDGQGLYEQYF. CDR3 DNA: TGTGCCAGCAGGGACGGACAGGGCCTCTACGAGCAGTACTTC.